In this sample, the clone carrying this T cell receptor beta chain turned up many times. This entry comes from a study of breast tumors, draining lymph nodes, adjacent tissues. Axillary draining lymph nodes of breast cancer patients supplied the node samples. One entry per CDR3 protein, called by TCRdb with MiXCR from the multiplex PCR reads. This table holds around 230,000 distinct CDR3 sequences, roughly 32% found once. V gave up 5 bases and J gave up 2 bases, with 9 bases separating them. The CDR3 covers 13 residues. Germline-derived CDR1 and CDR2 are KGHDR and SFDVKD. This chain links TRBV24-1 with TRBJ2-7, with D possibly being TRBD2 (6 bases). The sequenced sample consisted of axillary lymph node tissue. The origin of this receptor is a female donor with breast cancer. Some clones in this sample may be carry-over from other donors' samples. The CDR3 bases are TGTGCCACCAGTGGGACTAACACCTACGAGCAGTACTTC. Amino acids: CATSGTNTYEQYF.